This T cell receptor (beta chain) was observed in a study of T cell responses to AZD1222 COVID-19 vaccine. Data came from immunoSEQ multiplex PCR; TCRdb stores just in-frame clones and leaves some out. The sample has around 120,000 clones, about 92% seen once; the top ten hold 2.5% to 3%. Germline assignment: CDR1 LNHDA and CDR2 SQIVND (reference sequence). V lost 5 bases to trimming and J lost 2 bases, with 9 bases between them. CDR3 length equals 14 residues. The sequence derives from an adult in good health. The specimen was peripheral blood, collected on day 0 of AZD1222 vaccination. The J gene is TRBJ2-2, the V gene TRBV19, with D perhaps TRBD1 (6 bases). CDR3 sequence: CASSWDINTGELFF. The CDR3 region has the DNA TGTGCCAGTAGTTGGGACATAAACACCGGGGAGCTGTTTTTT.